This TCR beta chain derives from a study of OX40 agonist ivuxolimab in advanced cancers. Method: immunoSEQ multiplex PCR; TCRdb's copy keeps in-frame clones and lacks some. The table shows under 85,000 clones, with about 81% occurring only once. CDR3 length equals 17 residues. CDR1 and CDR2 (germline): SGHKS, YYEKEE (reference sequence). The trim removed 1 base at V and 8 bases at J, leaving 12 bases unmatched. The receptor's source is an adult with an advanced solid tumor such as melanoma, head and neck, liver or kidney cancer. The V gene is TRBV5-5, the J gene TRBJ1-3; 10 nucleotides align to TRBD1. Sequences were derived from CD4+ or CD8+ T cells sorted from blood, sampled in a trial of the OX40 agonist ivuxolimab. Here the CDR3 reads CASSLWSGDRGLHTIYF. The CDR3, as DNA: TGTGCCAGCAGCTTGTGGTCCGGGGACAGGGGATTGCACACCATATATTTT.